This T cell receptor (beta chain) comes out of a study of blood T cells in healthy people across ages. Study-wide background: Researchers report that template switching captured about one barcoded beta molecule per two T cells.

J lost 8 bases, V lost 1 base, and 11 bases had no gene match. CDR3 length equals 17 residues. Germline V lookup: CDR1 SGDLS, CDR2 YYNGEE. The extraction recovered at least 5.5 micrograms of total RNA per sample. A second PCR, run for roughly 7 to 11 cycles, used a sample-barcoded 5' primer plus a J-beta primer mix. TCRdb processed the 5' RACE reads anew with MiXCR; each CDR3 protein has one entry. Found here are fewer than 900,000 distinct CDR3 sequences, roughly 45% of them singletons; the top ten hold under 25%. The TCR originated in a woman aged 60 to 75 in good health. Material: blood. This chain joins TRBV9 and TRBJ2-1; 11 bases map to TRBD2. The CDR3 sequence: CASSVRPPTSGDDEQFF. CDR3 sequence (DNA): TGTGCCAGCAGCGTACGCCCCCCGACTAGCGGGGATGATGAGCAGTTCTTC.